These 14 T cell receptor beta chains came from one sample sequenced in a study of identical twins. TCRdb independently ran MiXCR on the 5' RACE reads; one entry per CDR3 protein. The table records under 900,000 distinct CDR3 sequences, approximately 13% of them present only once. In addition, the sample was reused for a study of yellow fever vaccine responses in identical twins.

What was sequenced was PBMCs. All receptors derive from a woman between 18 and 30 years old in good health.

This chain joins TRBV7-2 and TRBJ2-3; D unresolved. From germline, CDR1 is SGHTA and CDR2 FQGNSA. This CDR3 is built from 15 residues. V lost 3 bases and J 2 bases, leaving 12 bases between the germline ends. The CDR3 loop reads CASSLRRTVTDTQYF. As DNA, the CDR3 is TGTGCCAGCAGCTTGCGCAGGACGGTCACAGATACGCAGTATTTT.

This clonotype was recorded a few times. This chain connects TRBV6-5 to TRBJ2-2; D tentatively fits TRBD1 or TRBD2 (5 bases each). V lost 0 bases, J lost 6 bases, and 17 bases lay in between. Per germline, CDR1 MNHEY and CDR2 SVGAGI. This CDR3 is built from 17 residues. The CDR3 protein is CASSYSASSLGAGELFF. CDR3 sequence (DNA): TGTGCCAGCAGTTACTCGGCGTCATCCTTGGGGGCCGGGGAGCTGTTTTTT.

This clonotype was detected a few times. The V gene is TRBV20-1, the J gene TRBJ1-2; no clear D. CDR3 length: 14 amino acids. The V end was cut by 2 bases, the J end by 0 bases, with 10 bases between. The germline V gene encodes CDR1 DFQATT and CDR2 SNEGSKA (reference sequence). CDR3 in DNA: TGCAGTGCTAGAAGGCAGACAACTAACTATGGCTACACCTTC. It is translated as CSARRQTTNYGYTF.

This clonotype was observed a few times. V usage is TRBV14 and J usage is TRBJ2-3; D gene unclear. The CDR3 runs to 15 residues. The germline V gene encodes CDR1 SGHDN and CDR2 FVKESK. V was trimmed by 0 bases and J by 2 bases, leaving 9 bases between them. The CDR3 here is CASSQDGKSTDTQYF. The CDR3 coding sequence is TGTGCCAGCAGCCAAGATGGCAAATCCACAGATACGCAGTATTTT.

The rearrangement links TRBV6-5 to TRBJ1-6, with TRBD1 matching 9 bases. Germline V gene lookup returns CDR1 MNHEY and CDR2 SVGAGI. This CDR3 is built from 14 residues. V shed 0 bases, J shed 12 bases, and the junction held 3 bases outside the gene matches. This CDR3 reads CASSYSGQGLPLHF. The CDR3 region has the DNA TGTGCCAGCAGTTACTCGGGACAGGGATTACCCCTCCACTTT.

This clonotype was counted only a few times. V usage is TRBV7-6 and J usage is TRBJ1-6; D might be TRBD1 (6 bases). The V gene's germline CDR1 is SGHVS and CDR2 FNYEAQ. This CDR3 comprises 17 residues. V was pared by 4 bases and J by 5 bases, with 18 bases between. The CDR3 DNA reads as TGTGCCAGCAGCTACAGCCGGGCAGGGGACCATAATTCACCCCTCCACTTT. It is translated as CASSYSRAGDHNSPLHF.

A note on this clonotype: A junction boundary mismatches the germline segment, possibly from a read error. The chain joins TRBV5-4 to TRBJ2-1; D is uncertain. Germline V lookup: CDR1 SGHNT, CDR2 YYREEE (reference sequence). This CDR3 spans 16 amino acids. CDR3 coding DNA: TGTGCCAGCAGCTTGGATCCTAGTCACTCCTCCAATGAGCAGTTCTTC. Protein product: CASSLDPSHSSNEQFF.

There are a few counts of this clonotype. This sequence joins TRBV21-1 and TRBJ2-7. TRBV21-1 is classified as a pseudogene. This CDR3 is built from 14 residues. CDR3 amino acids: CASSKAEPIYEQYV. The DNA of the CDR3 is TGTGCCAGCAGCAAGGCGGAGCCAATCTACGAGCAGTACGTC.

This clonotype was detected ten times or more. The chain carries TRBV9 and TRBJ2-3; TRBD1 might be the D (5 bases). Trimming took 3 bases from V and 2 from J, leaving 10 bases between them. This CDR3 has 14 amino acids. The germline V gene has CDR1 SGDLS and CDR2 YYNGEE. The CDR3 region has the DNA TGTGCCAGCAGCGCCGGACAAGACACAGATACGCAGTATTTT. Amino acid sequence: CASSAGQDTDTQYF.

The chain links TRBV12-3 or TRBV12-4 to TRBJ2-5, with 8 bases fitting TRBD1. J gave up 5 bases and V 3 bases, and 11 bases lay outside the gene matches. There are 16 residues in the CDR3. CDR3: CASSFSKQGDWETQYF. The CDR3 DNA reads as TGTGCCAGCAGTTTCTCAAAACAGGGGGATTGGGAGACCCAGTACTTC.

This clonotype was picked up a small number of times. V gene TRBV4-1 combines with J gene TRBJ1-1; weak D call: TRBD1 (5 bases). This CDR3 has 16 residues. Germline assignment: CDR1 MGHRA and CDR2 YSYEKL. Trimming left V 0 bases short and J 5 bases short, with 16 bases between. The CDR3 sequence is CASSQEGAAGRTEAFF. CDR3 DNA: TGCGCCAGCAGCCAAGAGGGTGCGGCAGGGAGAACTGAAGCTTTCTTT.

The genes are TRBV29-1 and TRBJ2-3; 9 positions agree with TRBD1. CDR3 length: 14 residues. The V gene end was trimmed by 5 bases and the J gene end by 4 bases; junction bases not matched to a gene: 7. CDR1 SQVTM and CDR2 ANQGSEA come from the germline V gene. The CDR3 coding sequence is TGCAGCGTTCTCGGGACAGGGAGGGCAGATACGCAGTATTTT. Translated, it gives CSVLGTGRADTQYF.

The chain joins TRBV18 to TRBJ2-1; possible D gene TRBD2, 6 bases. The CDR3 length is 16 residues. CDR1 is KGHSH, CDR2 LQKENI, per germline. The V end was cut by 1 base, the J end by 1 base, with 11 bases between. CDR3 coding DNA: TGTGCCAGCTCACCACTGGAGGGAATATCCTACAATGAGCAGTTCTTC. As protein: CASSPLEGISYNEQFF.

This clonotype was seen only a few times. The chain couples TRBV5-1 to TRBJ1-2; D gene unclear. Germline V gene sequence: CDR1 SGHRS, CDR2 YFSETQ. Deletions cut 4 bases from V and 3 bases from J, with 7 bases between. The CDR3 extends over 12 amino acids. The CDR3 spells CASSHRDYGYTF. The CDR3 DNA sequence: TGCGCCAGCAGCCACCGGGACTATGGCTACACCTTC.